This T cell receptor (beta chain) was sequenced for a study of cytomegalovirus exposure and HLA in healthy donors. Study details: Of all 400 or so donors who were genotyped, roughly 83% belonged to the Caucasian-associated ancestry cluster.

Findings of the study overall: The study labeled more than 150 TCR beta chains cytomegalovirus-associated. In a later analysis, at a false discovery rate of 0.05, over 15,000 TCR beta sequences matched HLA alleles. Reports indicate that TCR beta sequences accurately predicted the HLA-A and HLA-B alleles of most subjects.

Note on this clone: Its antigen is currently unknown. The sample holds other DNA sequences that translate to the same CDR3.

The germline V gene encodes CDR1 LGHNA and CDR2 YNFKEQ. V trimming: 4 bases; J trimming: 5 bases; junction bases outside the gene matches: 10. The length of the CDR3 is 16 residues. Primers: 60 Vbeta forward and 13 Jbeta reverse. Produced via immunoSEQ multiplex PCR; TCRdb's table is partial and in-frame only. The data hold 160,000 or so clones, with roughly 85% observed a single time. This clonotype was obtained from a woman between 40 and 50 years old in good health and CMV-seronegative. Sequencing input: PBMCs. The rearrangement joins TRBV4-2 to TRBJ2-5; 10 nucleotides agree with TRBD1. The CDR3 protein is CASSRGTGDFEETQYF. Here the CDR3 DNA reads TGTGCCAGCAGCCGGGGGACAGGGGATTTTGAGGAGACCCAGTACTTC.